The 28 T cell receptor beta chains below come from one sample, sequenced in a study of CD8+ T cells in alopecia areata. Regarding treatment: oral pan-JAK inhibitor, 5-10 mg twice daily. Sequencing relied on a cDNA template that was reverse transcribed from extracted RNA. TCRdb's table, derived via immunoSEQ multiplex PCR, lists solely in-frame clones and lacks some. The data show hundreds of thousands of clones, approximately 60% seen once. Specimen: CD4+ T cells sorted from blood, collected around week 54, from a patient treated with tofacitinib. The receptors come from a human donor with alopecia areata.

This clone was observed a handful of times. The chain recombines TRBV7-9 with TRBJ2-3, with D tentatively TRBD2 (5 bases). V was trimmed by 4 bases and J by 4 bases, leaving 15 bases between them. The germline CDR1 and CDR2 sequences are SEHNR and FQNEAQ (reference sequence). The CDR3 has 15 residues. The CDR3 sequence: CASSSLRVHPDTQYF. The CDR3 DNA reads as TGTGCCAGCAGCTCCCTGAGGGTTCACCCAGATACGCAGTATTTT.

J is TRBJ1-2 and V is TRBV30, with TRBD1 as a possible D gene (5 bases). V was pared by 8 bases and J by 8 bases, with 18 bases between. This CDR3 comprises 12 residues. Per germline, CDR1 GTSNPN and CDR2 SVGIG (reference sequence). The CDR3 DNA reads TGTGCCCTGCATCGAGGGACGCGCGGCTACACCTTC. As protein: CALHRGTRGYTF.

CDR3 loop: CASSHGPTNIPVPGELFF. CDR3 nucleotide sequence: TGTGCCAGCAGCCACGGCCCGACAAATATTCCCGTCCCCGGGGAGCTGTTTTTT. The chain joins TRBV5-6 to TRBJ2-2, with D uncertain. The germline V and J ends were trimmed by 4 bases and 6 bases, with 25 bases remaining between them. CDR3 length equals 18 residues. From germline, CDR1 is SGHDT and CDR2 YYEEEE.

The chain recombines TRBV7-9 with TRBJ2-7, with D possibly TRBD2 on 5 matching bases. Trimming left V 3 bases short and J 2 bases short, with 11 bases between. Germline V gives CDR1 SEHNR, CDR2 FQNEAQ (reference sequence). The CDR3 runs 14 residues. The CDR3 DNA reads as TGTGCCAGCAGCTTGAGCGGCAGACCCTACGAGCAGTACTTC. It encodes CASSLSGRPYEQYF.

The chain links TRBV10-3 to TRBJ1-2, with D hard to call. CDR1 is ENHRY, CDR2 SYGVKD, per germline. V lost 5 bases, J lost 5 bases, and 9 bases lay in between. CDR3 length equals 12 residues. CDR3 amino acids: CAISNEAYGYTF. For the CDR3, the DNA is TGTGCCATCAGTAACGAAGCATATGGCTACACCTTC.

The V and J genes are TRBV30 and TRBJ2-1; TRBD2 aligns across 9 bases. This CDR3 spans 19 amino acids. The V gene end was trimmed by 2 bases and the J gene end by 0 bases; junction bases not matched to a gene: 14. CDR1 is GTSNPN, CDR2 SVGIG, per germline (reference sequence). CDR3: CAWSRLRGGAPSSYNEQFF. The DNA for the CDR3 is TGTGCCTGGAGTCGGCTGCGGGGGGGCGCCCCGAGCTCCTACAATGAGCAGTTCTTC.

CDR3 in DNA: TGTGCCAGCAGCTCCCCGACAGGACGGGAGACCCAGTACTTC. This codes for CASSSPTGRETQYF. The chain recombines TRBV7-9 with TRBJ2-5; D perhaps matches TRBD1 (6 bases). The CDR3 contains 14 residues. Trimming removed 4 bases from V and 5 bases from J, with 14 bases in between. The germline V gene has CDR1 SEHNR and CDR2 FQNEAQ (reference sequence).

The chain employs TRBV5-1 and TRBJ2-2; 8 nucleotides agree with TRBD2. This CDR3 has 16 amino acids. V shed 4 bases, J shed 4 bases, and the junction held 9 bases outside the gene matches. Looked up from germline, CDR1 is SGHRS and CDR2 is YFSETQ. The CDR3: CASSAAGGGTTGELFF. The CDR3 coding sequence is TGCGCCAGCAGCGCCGCGGGAGGAGGTACCACCGGGGAGCTGTTTTTT. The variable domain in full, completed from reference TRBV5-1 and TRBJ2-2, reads KAGVTQTPRYLIKTRGQQVTLSCSPISGHRSVSWYQQTPGQGLQFLFEYFSETQRNKGNFPGRFSGRQFSNSRSEMNVSTLELGDSALYLCASSAAGGGTTGELFFGEGSRLTVL.

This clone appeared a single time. CDR3 sequence (DNA): TGTGCCAGCAGCGAGTTTGCCACCGGGGAGCTGTTTTTT. Protein: CASSEFATGELFF. The V and J genes are TRBV9 and TRBJ2-2; D is unresolved. V dropped 3 bases and J dropped 4 bases, with 7 bases sitting between them. The CDR3 is 13 amino acids. The V gene's germline CDR1 is SGDLS and CDR2 YYNGEE.

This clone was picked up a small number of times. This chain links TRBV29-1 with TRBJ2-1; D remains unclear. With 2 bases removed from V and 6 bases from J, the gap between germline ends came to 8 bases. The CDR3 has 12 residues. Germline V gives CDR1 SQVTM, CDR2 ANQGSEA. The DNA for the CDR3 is TGCAGCGTTGAAATGCCGGGCAATGAGCAGTTCTTC. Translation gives CSVEMPGNEQFF.

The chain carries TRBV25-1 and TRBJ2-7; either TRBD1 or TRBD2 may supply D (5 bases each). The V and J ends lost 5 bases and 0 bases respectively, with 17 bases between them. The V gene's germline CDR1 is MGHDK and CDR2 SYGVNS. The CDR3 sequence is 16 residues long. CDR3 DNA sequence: TGTGCCAGCAGTAGTGGGGGTTTCATGGGCTCCTACGAGCAGTACTTC. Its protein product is CASSSGGFMGSYEQYF.

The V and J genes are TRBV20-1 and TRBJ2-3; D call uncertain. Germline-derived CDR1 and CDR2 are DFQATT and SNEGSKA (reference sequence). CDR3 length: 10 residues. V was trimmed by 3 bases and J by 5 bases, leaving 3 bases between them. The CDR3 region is CSASIDTQYF. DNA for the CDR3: TGCAGTGCTAGTATAGATACGCAGTATTTT.

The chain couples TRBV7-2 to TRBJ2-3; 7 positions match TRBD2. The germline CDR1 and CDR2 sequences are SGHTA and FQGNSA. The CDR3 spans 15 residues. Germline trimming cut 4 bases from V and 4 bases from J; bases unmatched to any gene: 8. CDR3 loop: CASSSRGGTPDTQYF. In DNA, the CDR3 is TGTGCCAGCAGCTCCCGCGGGGGTACGCCAGATACGCAGTATTTT.

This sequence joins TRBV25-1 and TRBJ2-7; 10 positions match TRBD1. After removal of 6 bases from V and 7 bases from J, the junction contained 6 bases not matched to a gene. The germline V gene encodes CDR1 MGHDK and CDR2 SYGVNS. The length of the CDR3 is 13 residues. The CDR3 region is CASRRTGGGEQYF. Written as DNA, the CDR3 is TGTGCCAGCAGAAGGACAGGGGGAGGGGAGCAGTACTTC.

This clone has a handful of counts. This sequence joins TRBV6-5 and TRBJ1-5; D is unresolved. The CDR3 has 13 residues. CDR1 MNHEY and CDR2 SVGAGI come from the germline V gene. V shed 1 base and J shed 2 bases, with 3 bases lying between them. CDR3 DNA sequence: TGTGCCAGCAGTTACTTACGCAATCAGCCCCAGCATTTT. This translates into CASSYLRNQPQHF.

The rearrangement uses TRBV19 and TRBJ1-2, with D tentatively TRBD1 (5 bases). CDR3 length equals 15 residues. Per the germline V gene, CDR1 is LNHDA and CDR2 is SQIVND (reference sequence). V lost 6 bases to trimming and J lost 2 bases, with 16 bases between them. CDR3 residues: CASRHTGPPNYGYTF. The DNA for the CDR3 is TGTGCCAGTAGGCACACAGGTCCCCCGAACTATGGCTACACCTTC.

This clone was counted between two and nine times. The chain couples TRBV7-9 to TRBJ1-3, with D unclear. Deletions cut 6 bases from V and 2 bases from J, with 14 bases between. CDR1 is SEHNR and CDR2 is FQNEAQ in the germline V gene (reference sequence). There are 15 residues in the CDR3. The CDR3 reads CASRKDVVPGNTIYF. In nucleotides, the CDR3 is TGTGCCAGCAGGAAAGATGTTGTTCCTGGAAACACCATATATTTT.

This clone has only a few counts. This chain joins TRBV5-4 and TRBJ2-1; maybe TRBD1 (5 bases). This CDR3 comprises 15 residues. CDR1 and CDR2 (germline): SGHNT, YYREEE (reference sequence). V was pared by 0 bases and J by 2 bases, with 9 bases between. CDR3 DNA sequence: TGTGCCAGCAGCTTGGATGTGGGGCCCTACAATGAGCAGTTCTTC. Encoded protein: CASSLDVGPYNEQFF.

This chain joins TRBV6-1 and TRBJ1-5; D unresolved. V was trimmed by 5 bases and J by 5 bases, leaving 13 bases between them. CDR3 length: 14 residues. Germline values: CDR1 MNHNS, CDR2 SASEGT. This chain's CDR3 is CASSYWLEDQPQHF. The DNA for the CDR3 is TGTGCCAGCAGTTATTGGTTGGAAGATCAGCCCCAGCATTTT.

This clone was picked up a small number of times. CDR3 protein: CASSAFTGAPVNTEAFF. The CDR3 coding sequence is TGTGCCAGCAGTGCCTTTACAGGGGCCCCCGTGAACACTGAAGCTTTCTTT. The V gene is TRBV25-1, the J gene TRBJ1-1; 7 bases align to TRBD1. Germline loops: CDR1 MGHDK, CDR2 SYGVNS. With V trimmed by 4 bases and J by 0 bases, 11 bases remained unmatched. CDR3 size: 17 residues.

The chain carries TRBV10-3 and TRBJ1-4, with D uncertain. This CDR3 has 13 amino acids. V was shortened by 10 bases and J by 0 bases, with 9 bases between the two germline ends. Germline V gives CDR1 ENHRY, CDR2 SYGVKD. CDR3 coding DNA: TGTGCCACCCGGATTGCAACTAATGAAAAACTGTTTTTT. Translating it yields CATRIATNEKLFF.

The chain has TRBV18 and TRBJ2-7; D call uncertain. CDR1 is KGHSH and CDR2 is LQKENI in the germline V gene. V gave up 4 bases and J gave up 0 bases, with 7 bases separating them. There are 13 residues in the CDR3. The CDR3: CASSHTGSYEQYF. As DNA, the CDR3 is TGTGCCAGCTCACACACGGGCTCCTACGAGCAGTACTTC.

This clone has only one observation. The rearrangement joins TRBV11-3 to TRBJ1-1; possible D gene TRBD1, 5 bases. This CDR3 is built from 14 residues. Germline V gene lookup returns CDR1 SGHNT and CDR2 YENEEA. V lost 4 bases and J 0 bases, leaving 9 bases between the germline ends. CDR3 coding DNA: TGTGCCAGCAGCTCAGGGCCGCTGAACACTGAAGCTTTCTTT. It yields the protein CASSSGPLNTEAFF.

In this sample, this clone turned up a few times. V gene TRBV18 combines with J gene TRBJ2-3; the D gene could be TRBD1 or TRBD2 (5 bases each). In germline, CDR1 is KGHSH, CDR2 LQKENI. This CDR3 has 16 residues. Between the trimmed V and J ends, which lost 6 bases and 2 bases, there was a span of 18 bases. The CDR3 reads CASSPSRTGHTDTQYF. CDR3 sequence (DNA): TGTGCCAGCTCTCCCTCCAGGACTGGACACACAGATACGCAGTATTTT.

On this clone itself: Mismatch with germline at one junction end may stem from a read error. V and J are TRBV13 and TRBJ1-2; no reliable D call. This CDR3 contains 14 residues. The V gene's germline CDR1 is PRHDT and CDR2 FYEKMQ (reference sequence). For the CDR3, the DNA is TGTGCCAGCAGCTTACAATCGTCCGTTTATGGGTACACCTTC. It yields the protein CASSLQSSVYGYTF. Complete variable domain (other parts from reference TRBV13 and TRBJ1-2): AAGVIQSPRHLIKEKRETATLKCYPIPRHDTVYWYQQGPGQDPQFLISFYEKMQSDKGSIPDRFSAQQFSDYHSELNMSSLELGDSALYFCASSLQSSVYGYTFGSGTRLTVV.

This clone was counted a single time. DNA for the CDR3: TGTGCCAGCAGTGAATACTTGGGGCAGGGGGGAGGCTACACCTTC. It codes for CASSEYLGQGGGYTF. This chain uses TRBV25-1 with TRBJ1-2, with 7 bases fitting TRBD1. The V and J ends lost 0 bases and 8 bases, in that order; junction bases with no gene match: 9. The CDR3 contains 15 residues. In germline, CDR1 is MGHDK, CDR2 SYGVNS.

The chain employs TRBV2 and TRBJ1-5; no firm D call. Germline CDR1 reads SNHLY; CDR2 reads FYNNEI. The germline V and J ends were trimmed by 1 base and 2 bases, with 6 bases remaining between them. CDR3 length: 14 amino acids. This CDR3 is CASSEVRGNQPQHF. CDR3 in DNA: TGTGCCAGCAGTGAAGTAAGGGGCAATCAGCCCCAGCATTTT. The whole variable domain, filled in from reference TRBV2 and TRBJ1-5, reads EPEVTQTPSHQVTQMGQEVILRCVPISNHLYFYWYRQILGQKVEFLVSFYNNEISEKSEIFDDQFSVERPDGSNFTLKIRSTKLEDSAMYFCASSEVRGNQPQHFGDGTRLSIL.

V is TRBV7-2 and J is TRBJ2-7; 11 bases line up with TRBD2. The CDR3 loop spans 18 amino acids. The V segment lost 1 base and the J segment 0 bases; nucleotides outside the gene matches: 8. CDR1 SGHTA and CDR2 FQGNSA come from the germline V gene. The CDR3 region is CASSLVATSGAFSYEQYF. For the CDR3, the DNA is TGTGCCAGCAGCTTAGTGGCGACTAGCGGGGCCTTCTCCTACGAGCAGTACTTC.